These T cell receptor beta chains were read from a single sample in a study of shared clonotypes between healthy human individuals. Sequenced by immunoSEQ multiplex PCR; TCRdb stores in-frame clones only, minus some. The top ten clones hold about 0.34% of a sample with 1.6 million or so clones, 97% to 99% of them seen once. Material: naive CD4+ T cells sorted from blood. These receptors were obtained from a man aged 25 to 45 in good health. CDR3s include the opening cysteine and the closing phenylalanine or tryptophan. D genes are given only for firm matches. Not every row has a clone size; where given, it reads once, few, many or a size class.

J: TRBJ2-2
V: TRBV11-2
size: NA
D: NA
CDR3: CASSPHPGQTNTGELFF
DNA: TGTGCCAGCAGCCCCCACCCGGGACAAACGAACACCGGGGAGCTGTTTTTT

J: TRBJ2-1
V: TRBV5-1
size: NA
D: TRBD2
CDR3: CASSLSTRGSRDEQFF
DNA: TGCGCCAGCAGCTTGTCTACTCGCGGGAGCAGGGATGAGCAGTTCTTC

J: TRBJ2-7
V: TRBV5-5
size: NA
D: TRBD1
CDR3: CASSQMVRDRRYEQYF
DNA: TGTGCCAGCAGCCAGATGGTCCGGGACAGGAGGTACGAGCAGTACTTC

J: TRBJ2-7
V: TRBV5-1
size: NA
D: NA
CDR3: CASSSRPGSYEQYF
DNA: TGCGCCAGCAGCTCCCGCCCAGGGTCCTACGAGCAGTACTTC

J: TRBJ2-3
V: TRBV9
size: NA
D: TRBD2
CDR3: CASSVGGLAIPDTQYF
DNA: TGTGCCAGCAGCGTTGGAGGACTAGCGATCCCAGATACGCAGTATTTT

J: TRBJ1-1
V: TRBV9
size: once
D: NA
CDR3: CASSVEGVMNTEAFF
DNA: TGTGCCAGCAGCGTAGAGGGGGTAATGAACACTGAAGCTTTCTTT

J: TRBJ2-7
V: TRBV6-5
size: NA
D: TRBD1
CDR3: CASSGTGLGEQYF
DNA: TGTGCCAGCTCAGGGACAGGGTTAGGGGAGCAGTACTTC

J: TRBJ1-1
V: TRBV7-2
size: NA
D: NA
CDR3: CASSLEGLFTEAFF
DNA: TGTGCCAGCAGCTTAGAAGGGTTATTCACTGAAGCTTTCTTT

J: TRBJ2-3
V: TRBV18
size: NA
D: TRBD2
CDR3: CASSPQPGLAGVDTQYF
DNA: TGTGCCAGCTCACCTCAACCGGGACTAGCGGGAGTAGATACGCAGTATTTT

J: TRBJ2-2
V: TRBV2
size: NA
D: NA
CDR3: CASMGQGGELFF
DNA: TGTGCCAGCATGGGGCAGGGCGGGGAGCTGTTTTTT

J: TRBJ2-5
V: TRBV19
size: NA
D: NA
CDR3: CASSTVGGRGAQYF
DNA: TGTGCCAGTAGTACCGTGGGGGGCCGCGGGGCCCAGTACTTC

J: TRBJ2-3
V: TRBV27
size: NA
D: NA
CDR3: CASSLGLGVTVTQYF
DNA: TGTGCCAGCAGTTTAGGATTGGGGGTCACGGTAACGCAGTATTTT

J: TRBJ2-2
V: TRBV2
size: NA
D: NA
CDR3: CASRRHGTGELFF
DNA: TGTGCCAGCAGGAGACACGGGACCGGGGAGCTGTTTTTT

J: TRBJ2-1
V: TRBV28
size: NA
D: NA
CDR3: CASSITGTLSYNEQFF
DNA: TGTGCCAGCAGCATTACCGGGACGCTCTCCTACAATGAGCAGTTCTTC

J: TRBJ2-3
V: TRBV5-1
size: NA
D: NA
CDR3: CASSLPTDTQYF
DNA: TGCGCCAGCAGCCTTCCAACAGATACGCAGTATTTT

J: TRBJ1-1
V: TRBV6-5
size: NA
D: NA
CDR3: CASKKGTANTEAFF
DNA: TGTGCCAGCAAAAAAGGGACGGCGAACACTGAAGCTTTCTTT

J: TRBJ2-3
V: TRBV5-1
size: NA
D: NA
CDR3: CASSEERTTDTQYF
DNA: TGCGCCAGCAGCGAAGAAAGAACCACAGATACGCAGTATTTT

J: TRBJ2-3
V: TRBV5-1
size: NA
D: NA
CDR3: CASSLVSGDAYTQYF
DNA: TGCGCCAGCAGCTTGGTGTCTGGGGACGCATATACGCAGTATTTT

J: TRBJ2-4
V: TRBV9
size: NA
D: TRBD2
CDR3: CASSVDPAGGPKDIQYF
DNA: TGTGCCAGCAGCGTAGACCCAGCGGGAGGGCCCAAAGACATTCAGTACTTC

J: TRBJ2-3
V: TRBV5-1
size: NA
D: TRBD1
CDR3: CASSPGQGADTQYF
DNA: TGCGCCAGCAGCCCGGGACAGGGCGCAGATACGCAGTATTTT

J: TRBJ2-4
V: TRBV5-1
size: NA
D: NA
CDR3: CASSYTGTPEDIQYF
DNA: TGCGCCAGCAGCTACACCGGGACCCCGGAGGACATTCAGTACTTC

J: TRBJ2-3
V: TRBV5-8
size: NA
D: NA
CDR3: CASSLADSTDTQYF
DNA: TGTGCCAGCAGCTTGGCGGACAGCACAGATACGCAGTATTTT

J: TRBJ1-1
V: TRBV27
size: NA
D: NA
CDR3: CASSSAERRRTEAFF
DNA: TGTGCCAGCAGTTCCGCCGAGAGGAGACGCACTGAAGCTTTCTTT

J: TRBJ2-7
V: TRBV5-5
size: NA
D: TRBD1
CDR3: CASSSAGTGLREQYF
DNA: TGTGCCAGCAGCTCAGCCGGGACAGGGCTTAGAGAGCAGTACTTC

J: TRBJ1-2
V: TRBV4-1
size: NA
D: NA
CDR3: CASSQDLAPGPGYGYTF
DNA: TGCGCCAGCAGCCAAGACTTAGCTCCCGGGCCGGGCTATGGCTACACCTTC

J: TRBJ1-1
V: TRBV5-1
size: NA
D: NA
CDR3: CASSLDPGTEAFF
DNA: TGCGCCAGCAGCTTGGATCCGGGGACTGAAGCTTTCTTT

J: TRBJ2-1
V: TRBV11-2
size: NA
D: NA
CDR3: CASSLGLQWDEQFF
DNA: TGTGCCAGCAGCTTAGGTCTACAGTGGGATGAGCAGTTCTTC

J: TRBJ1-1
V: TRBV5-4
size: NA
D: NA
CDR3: CASSGWAAPTEAFF
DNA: TGTGCCAGCAGCGGTTGGGCCGCGCCCACTGAAGCTTTCTTT

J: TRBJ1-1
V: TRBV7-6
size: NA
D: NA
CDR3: CASKEAGGNTEAFF
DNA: TGTGCCAGCAAAGAAGCCGGGGGGAACACTGAAGCTTTCTTT

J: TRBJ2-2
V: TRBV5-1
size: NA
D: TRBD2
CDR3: CASSFAVGGTGELFF
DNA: TGCGCCAGCAGCTTCGCGGTCGGGGGGACCGGGGAGCTGTTTTTT

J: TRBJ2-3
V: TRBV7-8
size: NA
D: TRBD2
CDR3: CASSLVGSGRVWAQYF
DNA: TGTGCCAGCAGCTTAGTGGGTAGCGGGCGGGTTTGGGCGCAGTATTTT

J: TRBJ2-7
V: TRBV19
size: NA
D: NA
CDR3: CASSGSWVSEQYF
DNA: TGTGCCAGTAGTGGAAGTTGGGTCAGCGAGCAGTACTTC

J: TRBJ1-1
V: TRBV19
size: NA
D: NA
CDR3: CASSRTGTEAFF
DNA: TGTGCCAGTAGCAGGACCGGCACTGAAGCTTTCTTT

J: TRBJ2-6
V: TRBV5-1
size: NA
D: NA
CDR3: CASSLNENSGANVLTF
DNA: TGCGCCAGCAGCTTGAACGAGAACTCTGGGGCCAACGTCCTGACTTTC

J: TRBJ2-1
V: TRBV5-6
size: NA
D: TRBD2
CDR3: CASSPAGIYNEQFF
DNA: TGTGCCAGCAGCCCAGCGGGAATTTACAATGAGCAGTTCTTC

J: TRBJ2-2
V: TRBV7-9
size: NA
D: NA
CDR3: CASSIEWRGRTGELFF
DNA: TGTGCCAGCAGCATAGAGTGGAGGGGCAGGACCGGGGAGCTGTTTTTT